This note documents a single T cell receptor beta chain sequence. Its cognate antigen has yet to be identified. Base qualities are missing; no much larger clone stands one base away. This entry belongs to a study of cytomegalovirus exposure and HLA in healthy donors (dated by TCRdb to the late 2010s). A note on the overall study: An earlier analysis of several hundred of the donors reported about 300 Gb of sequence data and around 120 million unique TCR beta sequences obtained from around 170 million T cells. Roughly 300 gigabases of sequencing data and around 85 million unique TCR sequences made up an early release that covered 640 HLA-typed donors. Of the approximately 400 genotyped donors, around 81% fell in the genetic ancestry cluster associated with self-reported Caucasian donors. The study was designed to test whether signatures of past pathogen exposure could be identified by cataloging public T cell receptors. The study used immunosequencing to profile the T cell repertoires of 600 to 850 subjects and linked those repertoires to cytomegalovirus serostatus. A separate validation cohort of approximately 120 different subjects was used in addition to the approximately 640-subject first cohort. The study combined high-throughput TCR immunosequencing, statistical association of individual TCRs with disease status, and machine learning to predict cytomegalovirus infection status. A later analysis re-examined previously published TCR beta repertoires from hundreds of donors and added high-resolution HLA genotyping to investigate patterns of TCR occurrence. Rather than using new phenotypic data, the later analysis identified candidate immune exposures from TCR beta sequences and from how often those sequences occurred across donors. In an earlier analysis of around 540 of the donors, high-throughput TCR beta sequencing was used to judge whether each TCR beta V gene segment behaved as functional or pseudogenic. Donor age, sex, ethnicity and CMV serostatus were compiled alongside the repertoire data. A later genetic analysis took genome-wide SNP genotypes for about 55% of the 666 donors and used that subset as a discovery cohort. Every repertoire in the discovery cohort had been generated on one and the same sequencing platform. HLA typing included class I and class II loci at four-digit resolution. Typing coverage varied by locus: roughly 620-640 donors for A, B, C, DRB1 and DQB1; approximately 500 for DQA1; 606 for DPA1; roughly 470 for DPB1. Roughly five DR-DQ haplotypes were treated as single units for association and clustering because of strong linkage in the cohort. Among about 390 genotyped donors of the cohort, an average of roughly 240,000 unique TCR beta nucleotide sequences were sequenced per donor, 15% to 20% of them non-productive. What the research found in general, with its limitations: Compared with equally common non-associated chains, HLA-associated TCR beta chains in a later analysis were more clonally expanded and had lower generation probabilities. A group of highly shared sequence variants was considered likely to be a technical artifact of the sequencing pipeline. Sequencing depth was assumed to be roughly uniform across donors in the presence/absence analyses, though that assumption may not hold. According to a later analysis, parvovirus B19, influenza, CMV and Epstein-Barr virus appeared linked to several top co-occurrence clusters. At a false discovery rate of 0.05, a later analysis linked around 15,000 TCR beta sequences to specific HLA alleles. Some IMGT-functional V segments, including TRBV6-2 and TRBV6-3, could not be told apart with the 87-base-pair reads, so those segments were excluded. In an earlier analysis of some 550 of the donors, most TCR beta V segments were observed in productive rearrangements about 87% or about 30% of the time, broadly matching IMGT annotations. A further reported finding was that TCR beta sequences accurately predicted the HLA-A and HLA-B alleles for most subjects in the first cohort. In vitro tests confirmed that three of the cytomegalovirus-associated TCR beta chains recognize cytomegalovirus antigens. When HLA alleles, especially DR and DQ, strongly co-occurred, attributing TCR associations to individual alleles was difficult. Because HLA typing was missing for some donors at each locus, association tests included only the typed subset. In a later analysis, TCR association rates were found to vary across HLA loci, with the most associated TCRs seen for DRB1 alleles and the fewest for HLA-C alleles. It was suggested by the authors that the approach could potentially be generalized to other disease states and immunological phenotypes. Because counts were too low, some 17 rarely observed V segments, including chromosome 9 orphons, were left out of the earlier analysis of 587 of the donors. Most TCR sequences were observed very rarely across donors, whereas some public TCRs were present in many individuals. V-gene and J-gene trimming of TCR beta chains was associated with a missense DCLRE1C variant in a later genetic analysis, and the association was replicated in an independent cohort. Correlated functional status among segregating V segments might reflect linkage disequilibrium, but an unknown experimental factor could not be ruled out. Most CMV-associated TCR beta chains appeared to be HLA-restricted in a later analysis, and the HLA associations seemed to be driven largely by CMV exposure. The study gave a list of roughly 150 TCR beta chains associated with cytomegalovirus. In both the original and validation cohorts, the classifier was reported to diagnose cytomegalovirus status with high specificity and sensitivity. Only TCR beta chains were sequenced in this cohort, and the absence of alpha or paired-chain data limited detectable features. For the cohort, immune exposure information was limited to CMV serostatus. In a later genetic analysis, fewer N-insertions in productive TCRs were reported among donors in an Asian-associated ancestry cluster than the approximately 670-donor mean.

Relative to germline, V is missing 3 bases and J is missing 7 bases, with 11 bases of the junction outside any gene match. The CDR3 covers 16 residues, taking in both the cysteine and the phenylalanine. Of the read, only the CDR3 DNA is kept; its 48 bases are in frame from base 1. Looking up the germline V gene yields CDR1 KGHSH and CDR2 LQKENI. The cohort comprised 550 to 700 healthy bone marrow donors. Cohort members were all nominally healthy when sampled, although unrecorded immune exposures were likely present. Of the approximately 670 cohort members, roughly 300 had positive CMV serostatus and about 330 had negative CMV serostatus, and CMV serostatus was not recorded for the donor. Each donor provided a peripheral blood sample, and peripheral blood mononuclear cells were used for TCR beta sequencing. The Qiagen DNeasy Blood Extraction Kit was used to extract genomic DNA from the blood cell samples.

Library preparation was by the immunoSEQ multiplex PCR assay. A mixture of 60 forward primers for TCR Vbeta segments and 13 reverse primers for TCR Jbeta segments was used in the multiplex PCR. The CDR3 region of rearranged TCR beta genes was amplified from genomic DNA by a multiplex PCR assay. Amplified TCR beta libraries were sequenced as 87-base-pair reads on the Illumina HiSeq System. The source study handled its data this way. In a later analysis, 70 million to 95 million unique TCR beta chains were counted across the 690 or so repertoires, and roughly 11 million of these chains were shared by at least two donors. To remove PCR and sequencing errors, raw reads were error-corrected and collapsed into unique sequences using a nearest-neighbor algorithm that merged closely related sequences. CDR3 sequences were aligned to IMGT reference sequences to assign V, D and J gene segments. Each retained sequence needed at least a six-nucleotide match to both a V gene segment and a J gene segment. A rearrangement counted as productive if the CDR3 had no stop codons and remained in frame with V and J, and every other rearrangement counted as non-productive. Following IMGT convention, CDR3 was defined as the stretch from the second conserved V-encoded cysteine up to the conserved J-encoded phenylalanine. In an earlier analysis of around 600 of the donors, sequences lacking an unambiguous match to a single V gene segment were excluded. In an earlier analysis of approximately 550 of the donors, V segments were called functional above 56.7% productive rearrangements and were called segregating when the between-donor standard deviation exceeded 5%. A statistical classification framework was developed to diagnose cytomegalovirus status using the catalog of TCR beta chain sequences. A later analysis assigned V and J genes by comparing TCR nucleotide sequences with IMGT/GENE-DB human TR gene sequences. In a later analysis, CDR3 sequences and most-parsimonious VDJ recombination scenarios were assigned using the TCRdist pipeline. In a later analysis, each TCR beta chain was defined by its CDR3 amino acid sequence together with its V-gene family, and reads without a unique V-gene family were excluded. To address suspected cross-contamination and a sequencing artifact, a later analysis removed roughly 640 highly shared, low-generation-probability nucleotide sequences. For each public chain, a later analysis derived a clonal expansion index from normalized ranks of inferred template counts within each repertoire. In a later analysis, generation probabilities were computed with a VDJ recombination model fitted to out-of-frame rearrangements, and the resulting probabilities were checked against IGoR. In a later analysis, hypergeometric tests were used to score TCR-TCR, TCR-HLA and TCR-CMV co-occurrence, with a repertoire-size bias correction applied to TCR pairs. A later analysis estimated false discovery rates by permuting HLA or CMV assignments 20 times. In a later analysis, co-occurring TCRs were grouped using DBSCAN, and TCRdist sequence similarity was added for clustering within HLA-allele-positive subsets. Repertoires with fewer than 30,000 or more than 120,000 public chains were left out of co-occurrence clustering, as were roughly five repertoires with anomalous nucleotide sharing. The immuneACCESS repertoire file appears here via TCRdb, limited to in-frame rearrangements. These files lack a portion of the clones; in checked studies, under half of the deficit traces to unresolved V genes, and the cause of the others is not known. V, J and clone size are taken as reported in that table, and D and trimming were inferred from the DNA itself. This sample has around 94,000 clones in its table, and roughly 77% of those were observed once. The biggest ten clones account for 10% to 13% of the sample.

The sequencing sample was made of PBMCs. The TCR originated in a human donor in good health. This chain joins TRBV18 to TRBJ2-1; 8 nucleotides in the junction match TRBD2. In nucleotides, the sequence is TGTGCCAGCTCACCGGCCCCAGCGGGAGTCCGAAATGAGCAGTTCTTC. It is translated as CASSPAPAGVRNEQFF.